Below, 32 T cell receptor beta chains from the same sample are listed, as sequenced in a study of blood T cell repertoires in COVID-19 (dated by TCRdb to between 2020 and 2021). Library creation used the immunoSEQ multiplex PCR assay. Entries here come from immuneACCESS through TCRdb and include only in-frame sequences with V and J called. Some clones fail to appear in such tables; in the studies checked, an unresolved V gene covers under half of the shortfall, and the cause of the remainder is unknown. This sample is represented by around 110,000 clones; about 79% of them were singletons. The top ten hold 5% to 8% of the sample. Sequencing was carried out using peripheral blood. These receptors were taken from a man aged 80 or over with COVID-19, enrolled during active disease.

J is TRBJ1-1 and V is TRBV6-5; 7 nucleotides line up with TRBD1. The V gene end was trimmed by 6 bases and the J gene end by 5 bases; junction bases not matched to a gene: 9. This CDR3 comprises 14 residues. The germline V gene encodes CDR1 MNHEY and CDR2 SVGAGI. This CDR3 is CASSIARGLTEAFF. CDR3 coding DNA: TGTGCCAGCAGCATCGCTAGGGGGCTTACTGAAGCTTTCTTT.

The chain recombines TRBV28 with TRBJ1-5, with TRBD1 as a possible D gene (5 bases). Germline lookup yields CDR1 MDHEN and CDR2 SYDVKM. V lost 6 bases to trimming and J lost 4 bases, with 10 bases between them. CDR3 length equals 13 residues. The CDR3 nucleotides are TGTGCCAGCAGGGTTAGGGGAAATCAGCCCCAGCATTTT. It yields the protein CASRVRGNQPQHF.

The gene calls are TRBV2 and TRBJ1-2; D uncertain. V was clipped by 7 bases and J by 6 bases, with 18 bases between them. The germline gives CDR1 SNHLY, CDR2 FYNNEI. This CDR3 is 14 amino acids long. CDR3 nucleotides: TGTGCCAGCACGAGAGCCTCAATTTCCGATGGCTACACCTTC. This gives the protein CASTRASISDGYTF. The full variable domain, completed using reference TRBV2 and TRBJ1-2, is EPEVTQTPSHQVTQMGQEVILRCVPISNHLYFYWYRQILGQKVEFLVSFYNNEISEKSEIFDDQFSVERPDGSNFTLKIRSTKLEDSAMYFCASTRASISDGYTFGSGTRLTVV.

The CDR3 DNA reads TGTGCCTGGGGGAGGGCACACACTGAAGCTTTCTTT. Encoded protein: CAWGRAHTEAFF. The chain joins TRBV30 to TRBJ1-1; D unresolved. Trimming cost V 5 bases and J 3 bases, with 10 bases left between them. This CDR3 has 12 residues. The germline V gene has CDR1 GTSNPN and CDR2 SVGIG (reference sequence).

The CDR3 region has the DNA TGTGCCAGCAGCTTGAAACTAGCGGGAGAAGAGACCCAGTACTTC. Translated: CASSLKLAGEETQYF. The chain combines TRBV5-4 with TRBJ2-5, with 11 positions matching TRBD2. The CDR3 is 15 residues long. The V gene end was trimmed by 1 base and the J gene end by 3 bases; junction bases not matched to a gene: 2. Germline V lookup: CDR1 SGHNT, CDR2 YYREEE (reference sequence).

V gene TRBV10-3 combines with J gene TRBJ1-5; D call uncertain. This CDR3 region has 14 residues. V was pared by 3 bases and J by 5 bases, with 11 bases between. CDR1 is ENHRY, CDR2 SYGVKD, per germline. CDR3 sequence reads: CAISDLGADQPQHF. In DNA, the CDR3 is TGTGCCATCAGTGATCTGGGCGCTGATCAGCCCCAGCATTTT.

The gene calls are TRBV19 and TRBJ1-6, with TRBD1 matching over 9 bases. Germline trimming cut 3 bases from V and 7 bases from J; bases unmatched to any gene: 1. CDR1 is LNHDA and CDR2 is SQIVND in the germline V gene (reference sequence). The CDR3 is 14 amino acids. DNA of the CDR3: TGTGCCAGTAGTATTGACAGGGGGAATTCACCCCTCCACTTT. Translated, it gives CASSIDRGNSPLHF.

This clone was counted once. The CDR3 region is CASSVDRGGYGYTF. The CDR3 DNA follows: TGTGCCAGCAGCGTAGACAGGGGCGGCTATGGCTACACCTTC. This chain connects TRBV13 to TRBJ1-2; 8 nucleotides agree with TRBD1. V shed 5 bases and J 4 bases; nucleotides not matched to a gene: 6. Germline V gene sequence: CDR1 PRHDT, CDR2 FYEKMQ (reference sequence). This CDR3 is built from 14 residues.

The V call is TRBV6-6, the J call TRBJ1-2, with 9 bases fitting TRBD1. The CDR3 consists of 14 residues. Germline-derived CDR1 and CDR2 are MNHNY and SVGAGI (reference sequence). With 7 bases clipped from V and 3 bases from J, the junction kept 6 bases outside the gene matches. CDR3 residues: CASNSQGADYGYTF. The DNA for the CDR3 is TGTGCCAGCAACTCACAGGGGGCGGACTATGGCTACACCTTC.

The chain carries TRBV6-5 and TRBJ2-5, with 12 bases fitting TRBD2. In germline, CDR1 is MNHEY, CDR2 SVGAGI. The CDR3 sequence is 16 residues long. V gave up 1 base and J gave up 4 bases; unmatched junction bases: 4. The CDR3 protein is CASSYFRLAGVETQYF. CDR3 bases: TGTGCCAGCAGTTACTTCCGACTAGCGGGAGTAGAGACCCAGTACTTC.

This clone was counted between two and nine times. CDR3 DNA sequence: TGTGCCAGCAGCTTAGCGGTACAGGTGAACACTGAAGCTTTCTTT. This translates into CASSLAVQVNTEAFF. This chain links TRBV7-9 with TRBJ1-1; possibly TRBD1 for D (5 bases). V lost 0 bases and J 0 bases, leaving 8 bases between the germline ends. CDR3 length: 15 amino acids. CDR1 SEHNR and CDR2 FQNEAQ come from the germline V gene (reference sequence). Using reference TRBV7-9 and TRBJ1-1 for the parts outside the CDR3, the full variable domain is DTGVSQNPRHKITKRGQNVTFRCDPISEHNRLYWYRQTLGQGPEFLTYFQNEAQLEKSRLLSDRFSAERPKGSFSTLEIQRTEQGDSAMYLCASSLAVQVNTEAFFGQGTRLTVV.

The genes are TRBV6-2 or TRBV6-3 and TRBJ2-7; 13 bases line up with TRBD2. CDR3 length: 16 amino acids. Germline V gene data show CDR1 as MNHEY and CDR2 as SVGEGT. Trimming cost V 5 bases and J 2 bases; bases outside gene matches: 6. The CDR3 protein is CASSKGLAGVAYEQYF. Here the CDR3 DNA reads TGTGCCAGCAGTAAAGGACTAGCGGGAGTTGCCTACGAGCAGTACTTC.

The V gene is TRBV30, the J gene TRBJ2-1; weak D call: TRBD2 (6 bases). Germline CDR1 is GTSNPN and CDR2 is SVGIG (reference sequence). The CDR3 is made up of 12 amino acids. The V gene lost 4 bases and the J gene lost 9 bases, with 13 bases spanning the gap. The CDR3 DNA follows: TGTGCCTGGAAAGGGTACGGGGGTGAGCAGTTCTTC. The encoded protein is CAWKGYGGEQFF.

The chain combines TRBV19 with TRBJ2-1, with TRBD2 matching over 9 bases. Germline V CDR1 and CDR2: LNHDA, SQIVND (reference sequence). J gave up 9 bases and V 6 bases, and 15 bases lay outside the gene matches. The length of the CDR3 is 16 residues. Written as DNA, the CDR3 is TGTGCCAGTAGGCGAGGGGCTAGCGGGACGGGTGGTGAGCAGTTCTTC. The encoded protein is CASRRGASGTGGEQFF.

V is TRBV7-8 and J is TRBJ2-5; 11 bases are shared with TRBD2. This CDR3 spans 15 amino acids. V dropped 4 bases and J dropped 2; count of bases not matched to a gene: 3. CDR1 and CDR2 (germline): SGHVS, FQNEAQ. In DNA form, the CDR3 reads TGTGCCAGCAGCTCGGGACTAGCGGAGCAAGAGACCCAGTACTTC. Its protein product is CASSSGLAEQETQYF.

The genes are TRBV5-8 and TRBJ1-5, with 9 bases fitting TRBD1. Germline V gives CDR1 SGHTS, CDR2 YDEGEE. The CDR3 spans 17 residues. Germline trimming cut 4 bases from V and 2 bases from J; bases unmatched to any gene: 10. CDR3 sequence reads: CASSQGQGGWGNQPQHF. The CDR3 nucleotides are TGTGCCAGCAGCCAGGGACAGGGCGGATGGGGCAATCAGCCCCAGCATTTT.

This chain connects TRBV4-1 to TRBJ1-2, with 8 bases that match TRBD1. J lost 8 bases, V lost 2 bases, and 4 bases had no gene match. CDR3 length equals 13 residues. Germline loops: CDR1 MGHRA, CDR2 YSYEKL. The CDR3 DNA reads as TGCGCCAGCAGCCAAACCTCAGGGGGCGGCTACACCTTC. It specifies CASSQTSGGGYTF.

V and J are TRBV2 and TRBJ2-1, with 10 nucleotides matching TRBD1. V lost 4 bases to trimming and J lost 9 bases; unmatched junction nucleotides: 9. CDR1 and CDR2 from the germline V gene are SNHLY and FYNNEI. This CDR3 has 15 amino acids. For the CDR3, the DNA is TGTGCCAGCAGTGCCAGGGACAGGGGATCGAGTGAGCAGTTCTTC. Protein: CASSARDRGSSEQFF.

This clone has more than one count but fewer than ten. This chain joins TRBV7-3 and TRBJ2-2; TRBD2 might be the D (5 bases). Trimming cost V 1 base and J 1 base, with 7 bases left between them. Germline V gene sequence: CDR1 SGHTA, CDR2 FQGTGA. This CDR3 comprises 15 residues. Here the CDR3 DNA reads TGTGCCAGCAGCTTAAGAGGGCGGAACACCGGGGAGCTGTTTTTT. It encodes CASSLRGRNTGELFF. The full variable domain, its missing parts supplied by reference TRBV7-3 and TRBJ2-2, is GAGVSQTPSNKVTEKGKYVELRCDPISGHTALYWYRQSLGQGPEFLIYFQGTGAADDSGLPNDRFFAVRPEGSVSTLKIQRTERGDSAVYLCASSLRGRNTGELFFGEGSRLTVL.

The chain combines TRBV5-6 with TRBJ2-7, with 7 bases lining up with TRBD1. CDR1 is SGHDT and CDR2 is YYEEEE in the germline V gene. CDR3 length: 14 amino acids. V trimming: 0 bases; J trimming: 3 bases; junction bases outside the gene matches: 3. CDR3 sequence (DNA): TGTGCCAGCAGCTTGGGACAGGGAAACTACGAGCAGTACTTC. This encodes CASSLGQGNYEQYF.

Only a few counts were recorded for this clone. The chain is built from TRBV19 and TRBJ2-1; 11 nucleotides match TRBD1. This CDR3 is 14 amino acids long. V shed 7 bases and J 3 bases; nucleotides not matched to a gene: 2. CDR1 and CDR2 from the germline V gene are LNHDA and SQIVND (reference sequence). The CDR3 region has the DNA TGTGCCAGTACGGGACAGGGGGGCTACAATGAGCAGTTCTTC. This sequence encodes CASTGQGGYNEQFF.

The CDR3 bases are TGTGCCAGCAGCTTCGGACAGGGAGGAGAGACCCAGTACTTC. Translated, it gives CASSFGQGGETQYF. The rearrangement uses TRBV7-2 and TRBJ2-5; 8 bases align to TRBD1. Per the germline V gene, CDR1 is SGHTA and CDR2 is FQGNSA. There are 14 residues in the CDR3. Trimming cost V 3 bases and J 4 bases; bases outside gene matches: 4.

Ten or more counts support this clone. V usage is TRBV28 and J usage is TRBJ1-1; D is ambiguous. Looked up from germline, CDR1 is MDHEN and CDR2 is SYDVKM. Trimming removed 7 bases at V and 0 bases at J, with 18 bases between. The CDR3 has 16 amino acids. The CDR3 loop is CASTAVEGKMNTEAFF. CDR3 bases: TGTGCCAGCACCGCGGTAGAGGGTAAGATGAACACTGAAGCTTTCTTT.

A few counts support this clone. The chain employs TRBV19 and TRBJ1-1, with TRBD1 matching over 8 bases. V shed 5 bases and J 0 bases; nucleotides not matched to a gene: 5. Germline V lookup: CDR1 LNHDA, CDR2 SQIVND (reference sequence). CDR3 length: 15 residues. DNA of the CDR3: TGTGCCAGTAGTGCGGACAGGGCCATGAACACTGAAGCTTTCTTT. Translated, it gives CASSADRAMNTEAFF.

The rearrangement joins TRBV28 to TRBJ2-7, with D perhaps TRBD2 (6 bases). V was pared by 11 bases and J by 2 bases, with 13 bases between. The CDR3 totals 12 residues. The V gene's germline CDR1 is MDHEN and CDR2 SYDVKM. CDR3 region: CAVGGSAYEQYF. In DNA form, the CDR3 reads TGTGCCGTCGGGGGATCAGCCTACGAGCAGTACTTC.

The chain uses TRBV14 and TRBJ1-2; TRBD1 is a possible D gene (6 bases). The CDR3 contains 15 residues. Germline values: CDR1 SGHDN, CDR2 FVKESK. Trimming cost V 5 bases and J 2 bases, with 15 bases left between them. As DNA, the CDR3 is TGTGCCAGCAGCGCACAGGGCCCTGGGAACTATGGCTACACCTTC. Protein sequence: CASSAQGPGNYGYTF. Full variable domain (remainder filled in from reference TRBV14 and TRBJ1-2): EAGVTQFPSHSVIEKGQTVTLRCDPISGHDNLYWYRRVMGKEIKFLLHFVKESKQDESGMPNNRFLAERTGGTYSTLKVQPAELEDSGVYFCASSAQGPGNYGYTFGSGTRLTVV.

V usage is TRBV4-1 and J usage is TRBJ2-2; maybe TRBD1 (5 bases). The CDR3 spans 17 residues. The germline V and J ends were trimmed by 2 bases and 1 base, with 14 bases remaining between them. The germline V gene encodes CDR1 MGHRA and CDR2 YSYEKL. The CDR3 sequence is CASSQHTQAENTGELFF. DNA of the CDR3: TGCGCCAGCAGCCAACATACACAGGCCGAGAACACCGGGGAGCTGTTTTTT.

The chain recombines TRBV4-2 with TRBJ2-1; TRBD2 matches at 7 bases. The CDR3 spans 15 residues. Trimming removed 4 bases from V and 4 bases from J; junction bases left unmatched: 7. Germline CDR1 and CDR2: LGHNA and YNFKEQ. In nucleotides, the CDR3 is TGTGCCAGCAGCCGGACTAGGCCCAGTTACAATGAGCAGTTCTTC. It translates to CASSRTRPSYNEQFF.

The chain carries TRBV7-6 and TRBJ2-1, with 13 bases matching TRBD2. Germline loops: CDR1 SGHVS, CDR2 FNYEAQ. The CDR3 runs 17 residues. The V segment lost 2 bases and the J segment 5 bases; nucleotides outside the gene matches: 6. DNA for the CDR3: TGTGCCAGCAGCTTAAGAAGCGGGACTAGCGGGAACAATGAGCAGTTCTTC. Translated, it gives CASSLRSGTSGNNEQFF.

The chain couples TRBV4-2 to TRBJ2-2, with TRBD2 as a possible D gene (6 bases). Germline CDR1 and CDR2: LGHNA and YNFKEQ. This CDR3 comprises 17 residues. The V gene lost 1 base and the J gene lost 4 bases, with 16 bases spanning the gap. DNA for the CDR3: TGTGCCAGCAGCCAAGCTTTGGGGGATAGCGGCACCGGGGAGCTGTTTTTT. This gives the protein CASSQALGDSGTGELFF.

With respect to this clone: One end of the junction does not line up with germline, which may come from a read error. This chain links TRBV6-5 with TRBJ1-5, with 7 bases lining up with TRBD1. The CDR3 consists of 15 residues. Germline-derived CDR1 and CDR2 are MNHEY and SVGAGI. The CDR3 here is CASRYTGEGNQPQHF. CDR3 sequence (DNA): TGTGCCAGCCGTTATACAGGGGAGGGCAATCAGCCCCAGCATTTT.

This chain connects TRBV29-1 to TRBJ2-7, with 8 bases that match TRBD2. J was trimmed by 6 bases and V by 4 bases; bases with no gene match: 5. Germline-derived CDR1 and CDR2 are SQVTM and ANQGSEA. The CDR3 is 12 residues long. CDR3 residues: CSVAGGAGEQYF. The CDR3 DNA follows: TGCAGCGTTGCGGGGGGGGCGGGCGAGCAGTACTTC.